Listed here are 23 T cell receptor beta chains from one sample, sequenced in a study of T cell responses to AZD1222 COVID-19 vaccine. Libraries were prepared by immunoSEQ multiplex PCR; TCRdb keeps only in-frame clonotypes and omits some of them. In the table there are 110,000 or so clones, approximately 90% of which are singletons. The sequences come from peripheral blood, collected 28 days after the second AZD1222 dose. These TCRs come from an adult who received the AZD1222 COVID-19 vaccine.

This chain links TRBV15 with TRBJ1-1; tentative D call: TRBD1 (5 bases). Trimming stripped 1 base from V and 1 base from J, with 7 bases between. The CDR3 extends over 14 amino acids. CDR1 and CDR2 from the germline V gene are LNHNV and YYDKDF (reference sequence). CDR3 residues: CATSRARANTEAFF. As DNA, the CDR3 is TGTGCCACCAGCAGAGCCAGGGCGAACACTGAAGCTTTCTTT.

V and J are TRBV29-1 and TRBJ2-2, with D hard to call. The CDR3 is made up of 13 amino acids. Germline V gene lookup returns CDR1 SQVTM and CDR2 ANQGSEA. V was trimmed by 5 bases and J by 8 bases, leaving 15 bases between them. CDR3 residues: CSVRKGSVGELFF. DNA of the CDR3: TGCAGCGTTCGCAAGGGATCTGTTGGGGAGCTGTTTTTT.

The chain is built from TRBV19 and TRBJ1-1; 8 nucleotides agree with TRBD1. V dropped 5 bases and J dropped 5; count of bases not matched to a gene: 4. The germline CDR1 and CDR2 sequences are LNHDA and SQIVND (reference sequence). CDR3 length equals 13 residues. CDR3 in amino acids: CASSQQGGTEAFF. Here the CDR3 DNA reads TGTGCCAGTAGTCAACAGGGGGGGACTGAAGCTTTCTTT. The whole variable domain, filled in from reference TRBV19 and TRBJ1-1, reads DGGITQSPKYLFRKEGQNVTLSCEQNLNHDAMYWYRQDPGQGLRLIYYSQIVNDFQKGDIAEGYSVSREKKESFPLTVTSAQKNPTAFYLCASSQQGGTEAFFGQGTRLTVV.

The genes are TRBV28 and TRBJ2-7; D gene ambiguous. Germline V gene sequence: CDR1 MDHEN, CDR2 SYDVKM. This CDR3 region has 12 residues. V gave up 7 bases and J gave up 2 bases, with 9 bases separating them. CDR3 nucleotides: TGTGCCAGCAATCTGCCCCCCTACGAGCAGTACTTC. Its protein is CASNLPPYEQYF.

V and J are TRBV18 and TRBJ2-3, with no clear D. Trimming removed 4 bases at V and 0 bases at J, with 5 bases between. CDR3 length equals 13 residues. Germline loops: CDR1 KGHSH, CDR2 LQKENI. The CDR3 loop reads CASSLASTDTQYF. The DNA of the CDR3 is TGTGCCAGCTCACTGGCTAGCACAGATACGCAGTATTTT.

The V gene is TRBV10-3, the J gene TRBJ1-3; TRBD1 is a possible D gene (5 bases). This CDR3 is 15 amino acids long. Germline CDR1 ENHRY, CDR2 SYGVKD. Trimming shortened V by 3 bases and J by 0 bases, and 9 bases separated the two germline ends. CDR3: CAISERGTSGNTIYF. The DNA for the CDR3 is TGTGCCATCAGTGAAAGGGGTACCTCTGGAAACACCATATATTTT.

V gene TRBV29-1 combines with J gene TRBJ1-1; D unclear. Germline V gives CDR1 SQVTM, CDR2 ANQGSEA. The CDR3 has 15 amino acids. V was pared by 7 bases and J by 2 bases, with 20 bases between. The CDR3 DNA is TGCAGCGCTGTGGCCCGCGACATAATCAACACTGAAGCTTTCTTT. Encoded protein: CSAVARDIINTEAFF. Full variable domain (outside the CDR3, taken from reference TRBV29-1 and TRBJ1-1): SAVISQKPSRDICQRGTSLTIQCQVDSQVTMMFWYRQQPGQSLTLIATANQGSEATYESGFVIDKFPISRPNLTFSTLTVSNMSPEDSSIYLCSAVARDIINTEAFFGQGTRLTVV.

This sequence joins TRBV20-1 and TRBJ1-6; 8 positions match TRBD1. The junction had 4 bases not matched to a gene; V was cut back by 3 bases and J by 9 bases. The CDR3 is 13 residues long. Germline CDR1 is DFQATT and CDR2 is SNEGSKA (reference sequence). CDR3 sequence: CSASEDRASPLHF. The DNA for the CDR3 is TGCAGTGCTAGTGAGGACAGGGCTTCACCCCTCCACTTT.

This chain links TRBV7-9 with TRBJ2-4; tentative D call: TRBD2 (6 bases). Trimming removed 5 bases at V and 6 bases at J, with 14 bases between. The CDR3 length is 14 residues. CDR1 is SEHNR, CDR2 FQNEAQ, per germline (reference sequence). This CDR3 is CASSPRAGGNIQYF. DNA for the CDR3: TGTGCCAGCAGCCCACGAGCCGGGGGAAACATTCAGTACTTC.

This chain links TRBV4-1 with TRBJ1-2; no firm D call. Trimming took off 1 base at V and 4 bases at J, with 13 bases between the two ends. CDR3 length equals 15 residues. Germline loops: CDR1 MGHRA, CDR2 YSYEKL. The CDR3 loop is CASSQGEDRSYGYTF. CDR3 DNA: TGCGCCAGCAGCCAAGGGGAGGACCGAAGCTATGGCTACACCTTC.

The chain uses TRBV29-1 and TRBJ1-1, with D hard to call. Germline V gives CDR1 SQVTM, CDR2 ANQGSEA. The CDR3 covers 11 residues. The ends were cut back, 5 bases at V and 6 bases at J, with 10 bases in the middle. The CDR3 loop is CSVYVEAEAFF. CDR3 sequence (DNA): TGCAGCGTTTACGTTGAGGCTGAAGCTTTCTTT.

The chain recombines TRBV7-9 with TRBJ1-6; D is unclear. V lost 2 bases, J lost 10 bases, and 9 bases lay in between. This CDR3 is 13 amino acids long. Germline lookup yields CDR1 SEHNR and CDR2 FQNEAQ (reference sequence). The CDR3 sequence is CASSLHQESPLHF. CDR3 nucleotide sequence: TGTGCCAGCAGCTTACACCAGGAATCACCCCTCCACTTT.

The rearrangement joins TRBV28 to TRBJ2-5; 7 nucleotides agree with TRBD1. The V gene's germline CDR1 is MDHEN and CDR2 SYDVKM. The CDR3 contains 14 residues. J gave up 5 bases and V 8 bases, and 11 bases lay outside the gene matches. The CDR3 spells CASGRQGGFETQYF. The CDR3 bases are TGTGCCAGCGGAAGACAGGGTGGGTTTGAGACCCAGTACTTC. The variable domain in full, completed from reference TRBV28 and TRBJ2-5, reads DVKVTQSSRYLVKRTGEKVFLECVQDMDHENMFWYRQDPGLGLRLIYFSYDVKMKEKGDIPEGYSVSREKKERFSLILESASTNQTSMYLCASGRQGGFETQYFGPGTRLLVL.

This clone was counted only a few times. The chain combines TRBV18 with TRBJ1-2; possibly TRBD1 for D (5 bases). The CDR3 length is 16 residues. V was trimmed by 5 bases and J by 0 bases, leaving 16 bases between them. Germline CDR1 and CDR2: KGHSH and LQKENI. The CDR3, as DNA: TGTGCCAGCTCAACCACCAGGGACGCAACTAACTATGGCTACACCTTC. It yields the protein CASSTTRDATNYGYTF.

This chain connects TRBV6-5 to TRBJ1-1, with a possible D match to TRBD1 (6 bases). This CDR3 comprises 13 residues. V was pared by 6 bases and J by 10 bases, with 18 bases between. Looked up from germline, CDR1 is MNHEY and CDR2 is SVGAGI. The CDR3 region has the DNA TGTGCCAGCAGGGGGTCCACAGGGTTGACAGCTTTCTTT. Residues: CASRGSTGLTAFF.

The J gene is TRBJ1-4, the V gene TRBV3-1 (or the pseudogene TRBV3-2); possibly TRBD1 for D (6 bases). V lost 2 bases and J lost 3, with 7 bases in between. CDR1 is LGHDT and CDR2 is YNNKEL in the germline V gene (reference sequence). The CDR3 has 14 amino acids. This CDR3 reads CASSQRTANEKLFF. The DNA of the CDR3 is TGTGCCAGCAGCCAACGGACAGCTAATGAAAAACTGTTTTTT.

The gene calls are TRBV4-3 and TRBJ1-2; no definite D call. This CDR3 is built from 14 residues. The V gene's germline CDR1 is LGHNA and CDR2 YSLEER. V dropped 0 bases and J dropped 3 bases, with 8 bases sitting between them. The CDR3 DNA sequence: TGCGCCAGCAGCCAAGATAACAGCTACTATGGCTACACCTTC. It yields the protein CASSQDNSYYGYTF.

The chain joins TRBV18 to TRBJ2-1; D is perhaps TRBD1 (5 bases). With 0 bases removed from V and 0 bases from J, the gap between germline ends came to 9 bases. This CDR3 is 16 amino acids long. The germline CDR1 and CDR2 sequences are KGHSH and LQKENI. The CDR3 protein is CASSPPYGASYNEQFF. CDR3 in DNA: TGTGCCAGCTCACCACCTTATGGGGCCTCCTACAATGAGCAGTTCTTC.

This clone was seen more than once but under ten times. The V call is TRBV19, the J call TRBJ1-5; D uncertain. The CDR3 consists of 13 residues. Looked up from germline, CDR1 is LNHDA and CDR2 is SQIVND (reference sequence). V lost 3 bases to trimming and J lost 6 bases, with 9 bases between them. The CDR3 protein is CASSISPTQPQHF. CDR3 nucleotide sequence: TGTGCCAGTAGTATTTCTCCAACTCAGCCCCAGCATTTT.

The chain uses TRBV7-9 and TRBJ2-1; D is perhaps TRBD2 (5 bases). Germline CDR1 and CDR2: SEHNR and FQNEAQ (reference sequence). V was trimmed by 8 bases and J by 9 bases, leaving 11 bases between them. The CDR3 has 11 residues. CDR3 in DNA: TGTGCCAGCCGAATAGGAGGTGAGCAGTTCTTC. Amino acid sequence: CASRIGGEQFF. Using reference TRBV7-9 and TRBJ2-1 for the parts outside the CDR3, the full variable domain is DTGVSQNPRHKITKRGQNVTFRCDPISEHNRLYWYRQTLGQGPEFLTYFQNEAQLEKSRLLSDRFSAERPKGSFSTLEIQRTEQGDSAMYLCASRIGGEQFFGPGTRLTVL.

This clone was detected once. Written as DNA, the CDR3 is TGCGCCAGCAGCTTGGGCGGGGGCTCCACCACAGATACGCAGTATTTT. This encodes CASSLGGGSTTDTQYF. The J gene is TRBJ2-3, the V gene TRBV5-1, with a possible D match to TRBD2 (7 bases). CDR1 and CDR2 (germline): SGHRS, YFSETQ. The germline V and J ends were trimmed by 0 bases and 2 bases, with 13 bases remaining between them. The CDR3 covers 16 residues. Combining the CDR3 with reference TRBV5-1 and TRBJ2-3 gives the whole variable domain KAGVTQTPRYLIKTRGQQVTLSCSPISGHRSVSWYQQTPGQGLQFLFEYFSETQRNKGNFPGRFSGRQFSNSRSEMNVSTLELGDSALYLCASSLGGGSTTDTQYFGPGTRLTVL.

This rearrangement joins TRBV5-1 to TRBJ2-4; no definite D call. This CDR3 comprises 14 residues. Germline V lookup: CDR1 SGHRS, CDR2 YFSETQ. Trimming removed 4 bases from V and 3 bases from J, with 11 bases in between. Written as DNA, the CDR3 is TGCGCCAGCAGCCCTACAGTGGGCAAAAACATTCAGTACTTC. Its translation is CASSPTVGKNIQYF.

The CDR3 region has the DNA TGTGCCAGCAGCGCACGGGTCATCGACGCTGACTCCTACAATGAGCAGTTCTTC. Translating gives CASSARVIDADSYNEQFF. The chain combines TRBV9 with TRBJ2-1; no firm D call. Germline lookup yields CDR1 SGDLS and CDR2 YYNGEE. The length of the CDR3 is 18 residues. The V and J ends lost 3 bases and 0 bases respectively, with 19 bases between them. The full variable domain, with the rest looked up from reference TRBV9 and TRBJ2-1, is DSGVTQTPKHLITATGQRVTLRCSPRSGDLSVYWYQQSLDQGLQFLIQYYNGEERAKGNILERFSAQQFPDLHSELNLSSLELGDSALYFCASSARVIDADSYNEQFFGPGTRLTVL.